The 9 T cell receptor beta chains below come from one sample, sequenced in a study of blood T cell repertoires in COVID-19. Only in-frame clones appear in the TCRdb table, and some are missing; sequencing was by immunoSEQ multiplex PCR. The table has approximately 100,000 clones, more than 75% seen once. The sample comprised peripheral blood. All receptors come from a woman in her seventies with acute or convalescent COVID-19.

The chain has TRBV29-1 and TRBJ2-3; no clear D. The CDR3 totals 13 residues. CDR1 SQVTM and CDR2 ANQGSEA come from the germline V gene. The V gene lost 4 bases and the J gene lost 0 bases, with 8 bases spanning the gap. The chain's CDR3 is CSVVRGSTDTQYF. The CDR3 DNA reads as TGCAGCGTTGTACGCGGTAGCACAGATACGCAGTATTTT.

DNA of the CDR3: TGTGCCAGCAGTCTCTTCGGGACAGGTAGTGGAAAACTGTTTTTT. Its protein is CASSLFGTGSGKLFF. This rearrangement joins TRBV27 to TRBJ1-4, with 8 bases matching TRBD1. The V segment lost 5 bases and the J segment 10 bases; nucleotides outside the gene matches: 12. The CDR3 length is 15 residues. Germline V CDR1 and CDR2: MNHEY, SMNVEV (reference sequence).

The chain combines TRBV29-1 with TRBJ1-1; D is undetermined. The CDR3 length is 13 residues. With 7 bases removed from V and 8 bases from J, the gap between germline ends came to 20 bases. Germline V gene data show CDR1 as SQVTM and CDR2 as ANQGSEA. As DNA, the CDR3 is TGCAGCGCCCGCGAGGGAATCAGTTCGGAAGCTTTCTTT. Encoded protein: CSAREGISSEAFF.

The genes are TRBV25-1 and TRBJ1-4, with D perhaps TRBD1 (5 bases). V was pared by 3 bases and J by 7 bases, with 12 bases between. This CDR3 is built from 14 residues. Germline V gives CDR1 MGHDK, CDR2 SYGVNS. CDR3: CASSDPGPGEKLFF. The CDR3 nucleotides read TGTGCCAGCAGTGACCCAGGGCCTGGTGAAAAACTGTTTTTT.

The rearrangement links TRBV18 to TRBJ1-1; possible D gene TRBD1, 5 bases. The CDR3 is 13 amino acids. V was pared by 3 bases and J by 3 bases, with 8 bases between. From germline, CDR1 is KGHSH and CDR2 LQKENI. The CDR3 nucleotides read TGTGCCAGCTCACCTGGGGGGGACACTGAAGCTTTCTTT. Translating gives CASSPGGDTEAFF.

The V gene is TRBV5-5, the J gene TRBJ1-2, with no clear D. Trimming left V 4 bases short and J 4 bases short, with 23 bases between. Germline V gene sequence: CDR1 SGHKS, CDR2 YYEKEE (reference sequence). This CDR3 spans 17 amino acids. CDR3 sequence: CASSLFLSPAPGYGYTF. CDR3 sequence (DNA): TGTGCCAGCAGCCTCTTCTTGTCCCCCGCCCCAGGCTATGGCTACACCTTC. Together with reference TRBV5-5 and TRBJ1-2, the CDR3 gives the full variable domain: DAGVTQSPTHLIKTRGQQVTLRCSPISGHKSVSWYQQVLGQGPQFIFQYYEKEERGRGNFPDRFSARQFPNYSSELNVNALLLGDSALYLCASSLFLSPAPGYGYTFGSGTRLTVV.

CDR3 sequence: CASLYPGTDTQYF. The DNA of the CDR3 is TGTGCCAGCCTCTACCCGGGCACAGATACGCAGTATTTT. The chain carries TRBV5-5 and TRBJ2-3; D is unclear. The V end lost 7 bases, the J end lost 1 base, and 10 bases lay between the germline ends. This CDR3 region has 13 residues. CDR1 SGHKS and CDR2 YYEKEE come from the germline V gene (reference sequence).

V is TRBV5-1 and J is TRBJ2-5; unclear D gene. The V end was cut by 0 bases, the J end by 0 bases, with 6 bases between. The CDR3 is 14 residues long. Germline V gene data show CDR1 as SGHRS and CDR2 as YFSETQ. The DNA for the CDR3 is TGCGCCAGCAGCTTGGCCACAGACCAAGAGACCCAGTACTTC. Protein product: CASSLATDQETQYF.

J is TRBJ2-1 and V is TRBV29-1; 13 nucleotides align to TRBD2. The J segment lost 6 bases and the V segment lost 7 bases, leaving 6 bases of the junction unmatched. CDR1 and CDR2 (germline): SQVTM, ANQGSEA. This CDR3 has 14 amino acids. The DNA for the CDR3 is TGCAGCGCTAGACTAGCGGGAGGAACCAATGAGCAGTTCTTC. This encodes CSARLAGGTNEQFF.